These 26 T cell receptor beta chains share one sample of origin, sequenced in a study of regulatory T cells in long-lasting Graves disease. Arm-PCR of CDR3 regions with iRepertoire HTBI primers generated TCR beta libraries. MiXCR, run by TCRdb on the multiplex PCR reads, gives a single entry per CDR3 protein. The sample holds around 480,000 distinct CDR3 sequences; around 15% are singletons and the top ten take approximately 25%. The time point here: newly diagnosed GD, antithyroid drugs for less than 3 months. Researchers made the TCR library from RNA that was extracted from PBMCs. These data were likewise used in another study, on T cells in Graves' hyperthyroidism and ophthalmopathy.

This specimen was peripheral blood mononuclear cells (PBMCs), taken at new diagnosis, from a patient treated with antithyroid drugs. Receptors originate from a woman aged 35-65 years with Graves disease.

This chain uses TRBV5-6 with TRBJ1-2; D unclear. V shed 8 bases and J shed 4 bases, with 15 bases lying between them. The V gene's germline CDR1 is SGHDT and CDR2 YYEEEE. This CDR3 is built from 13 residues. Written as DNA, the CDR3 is TGTGCCAGTCAGCTCGGGCAGACCTATGGCTACACCTTC. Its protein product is CASQLGQTYGYTF.

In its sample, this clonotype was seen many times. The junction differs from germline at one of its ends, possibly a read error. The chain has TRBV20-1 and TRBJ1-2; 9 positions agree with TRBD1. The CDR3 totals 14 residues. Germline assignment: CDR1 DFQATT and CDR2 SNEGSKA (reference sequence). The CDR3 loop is CSAGEGTGRYGYTF. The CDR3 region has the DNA TGCAGTGCTGGAGAAGGGACAGGGAGGTATGGCTACACCTTC.

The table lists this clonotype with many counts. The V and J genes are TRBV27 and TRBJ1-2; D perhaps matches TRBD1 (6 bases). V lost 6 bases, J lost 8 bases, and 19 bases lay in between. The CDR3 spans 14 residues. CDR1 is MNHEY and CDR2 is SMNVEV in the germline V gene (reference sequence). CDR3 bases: TGTGCCAGCAGGGACCCTACAGGGAGGCTCGGCTACACCTTC. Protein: CASRDPTGRLGYTF.

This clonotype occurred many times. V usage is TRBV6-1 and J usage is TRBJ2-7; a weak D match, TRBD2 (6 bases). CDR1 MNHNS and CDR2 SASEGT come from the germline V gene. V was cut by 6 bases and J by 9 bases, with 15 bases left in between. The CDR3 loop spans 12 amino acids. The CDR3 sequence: CASSAAEGGQYF. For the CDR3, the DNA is TGTGCCAGCAGCGCCGCGGAGGGTGGGCAGTACTTC.

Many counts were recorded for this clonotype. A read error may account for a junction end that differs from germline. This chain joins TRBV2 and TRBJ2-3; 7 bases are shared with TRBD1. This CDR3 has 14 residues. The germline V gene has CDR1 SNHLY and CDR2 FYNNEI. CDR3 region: CASREGGWADTQYF. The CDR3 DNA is TGTGCCAGCAGAGAAGGGGGCTGGGCAGATACGCAGTATTTT.

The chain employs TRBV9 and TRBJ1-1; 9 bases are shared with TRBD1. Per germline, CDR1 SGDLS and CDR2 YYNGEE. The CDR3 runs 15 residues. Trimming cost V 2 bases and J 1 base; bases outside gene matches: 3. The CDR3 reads CASSVDRGANTEAFF. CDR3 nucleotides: TGTGCCAGCAGCGTCGACAGGGGGGCGAACACTGAAGCTTTCTTT. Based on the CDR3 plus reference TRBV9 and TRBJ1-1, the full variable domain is DSGVTQTPKHLITATGQRVTLRCSPRSGDLSVYWYQQSLDQGLQFLIQYYNGEERAKGNILERFSAQQFPDLHSELNLSSLELGDSALYFCASSVDRGANTEAFFGQGTRLTVV.

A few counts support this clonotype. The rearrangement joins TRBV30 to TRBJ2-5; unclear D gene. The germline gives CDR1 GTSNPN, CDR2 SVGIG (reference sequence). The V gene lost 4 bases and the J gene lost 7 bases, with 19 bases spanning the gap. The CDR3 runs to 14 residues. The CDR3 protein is CAWTPPPGSGTQYF. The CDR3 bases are TGTGCCTGGACTCCCCCGCCGGGTTCCGGGACCCAGTACTTC. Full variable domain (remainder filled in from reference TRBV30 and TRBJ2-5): SQTIHQWPATLVQPVGSPLSLECTVEGTSNPNLYWYRQAAGRGLQLLFYSVGIGQISSEVPQNLSASRPQDRQFILSSKKLLLSDSGFYLCAWTPPPGSGTQYFGPGTRLLVL.

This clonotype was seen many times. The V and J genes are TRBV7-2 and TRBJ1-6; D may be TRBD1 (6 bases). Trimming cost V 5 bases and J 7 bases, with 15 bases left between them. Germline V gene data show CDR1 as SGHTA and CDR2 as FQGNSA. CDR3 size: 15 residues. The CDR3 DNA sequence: TGTGCCAGCAGCCGCACGGGACACTCAAATTCACCCCTCCACTTT. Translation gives CASSRTGHSNSPLHF.

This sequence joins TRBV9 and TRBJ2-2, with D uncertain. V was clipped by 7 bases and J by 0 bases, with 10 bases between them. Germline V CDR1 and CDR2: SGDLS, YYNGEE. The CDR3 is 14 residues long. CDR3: CASGRATNTGELFF. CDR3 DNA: TGTGCCAGCGGCCGGGCCACGAACACCGGGGAGCTGTTTTTT. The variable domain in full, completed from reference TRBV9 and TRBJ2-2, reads DSGVTQTPKHLITATGQRVTLRCSPRSGDLSVYWYQQSLDQGLQFLIQYYNGEERAKGNILERFSAQQFPDLHSELNLSSLELGDSALYFCASGRATNTGELFFGEGSRLTVL.

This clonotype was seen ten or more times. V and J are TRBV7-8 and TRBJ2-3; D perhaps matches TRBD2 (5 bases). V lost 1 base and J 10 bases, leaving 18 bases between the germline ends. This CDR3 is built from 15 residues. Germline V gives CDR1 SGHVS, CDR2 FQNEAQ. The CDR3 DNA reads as TGTGCCAGCAGCTTAGGACGGGCACCACACGGGGCGCAGTATTTT. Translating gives CASSLGRAPHGAQYF. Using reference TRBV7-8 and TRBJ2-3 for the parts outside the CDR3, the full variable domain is GAGVSQSPRYKVAKRGQDVALRCDPISGHVSLFWYQQALGQGPEFLTYFQNEAQLDKSGLPSDRFFAERPEGSVSTLKIQRTQQEDSAVYLCASSLGRAPHGAQYFGPGTRLTVL.

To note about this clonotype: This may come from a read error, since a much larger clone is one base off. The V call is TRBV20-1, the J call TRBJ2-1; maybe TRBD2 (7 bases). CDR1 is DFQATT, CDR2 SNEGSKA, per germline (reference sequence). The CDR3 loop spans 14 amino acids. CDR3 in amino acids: CSASRSGGPNEQLF. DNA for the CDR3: TGCAGTGCTAGCCGGTCGGGGGGCCCCAATGAGCAGCTCTTC.

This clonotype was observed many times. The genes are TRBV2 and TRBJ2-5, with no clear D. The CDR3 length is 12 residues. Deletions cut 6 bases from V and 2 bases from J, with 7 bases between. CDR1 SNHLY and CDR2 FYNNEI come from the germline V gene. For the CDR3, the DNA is TGTGCCAGCAGGAGCGATCAAGAGACCCAGTACTTC. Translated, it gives CASRSDQETQYF.

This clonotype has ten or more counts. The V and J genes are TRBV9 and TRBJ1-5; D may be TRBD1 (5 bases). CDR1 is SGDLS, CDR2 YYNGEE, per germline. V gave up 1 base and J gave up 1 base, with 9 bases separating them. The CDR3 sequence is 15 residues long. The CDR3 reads CASSVSGDSNQPQHF. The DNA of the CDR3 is TGTGCCAGCAGCGTATCTGGGGACAGCAATCAGCCCCAGCATTTT.

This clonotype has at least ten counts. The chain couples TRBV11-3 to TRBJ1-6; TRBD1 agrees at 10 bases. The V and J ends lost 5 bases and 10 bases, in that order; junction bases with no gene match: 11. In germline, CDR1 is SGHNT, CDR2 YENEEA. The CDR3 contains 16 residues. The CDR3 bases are TGTGCCAGCAGCCGTCGGCGGGACAGGGGTTTATCACCCCTCCACTTT. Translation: CASSRRRDRGLSPLHF.

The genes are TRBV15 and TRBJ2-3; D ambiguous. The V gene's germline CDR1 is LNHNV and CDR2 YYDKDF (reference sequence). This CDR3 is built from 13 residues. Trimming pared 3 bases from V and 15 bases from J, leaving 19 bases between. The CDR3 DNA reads TGTGCCACCAGCAGCCTCGTAACCCCCCTTCCCTATTTT. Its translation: CATSSLVTPLPYF.

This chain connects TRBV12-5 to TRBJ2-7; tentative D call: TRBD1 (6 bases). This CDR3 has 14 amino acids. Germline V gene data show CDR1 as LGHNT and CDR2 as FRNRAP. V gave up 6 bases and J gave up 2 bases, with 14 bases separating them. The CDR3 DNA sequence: TGTGCTAGTGGCTCCGACAGGCCCCCCTACGAGCAGTACTTC. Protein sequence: CASGSDRPPYEQYF.

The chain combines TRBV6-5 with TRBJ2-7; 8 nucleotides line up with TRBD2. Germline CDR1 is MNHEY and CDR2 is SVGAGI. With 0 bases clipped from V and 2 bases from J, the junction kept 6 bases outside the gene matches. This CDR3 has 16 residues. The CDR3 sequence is CASSYSSSGGTYEQYF. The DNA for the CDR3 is TGTGCCAGCAGTTACTCATCCAGCGGGGGCACCTACGAGCAGTACTTC.

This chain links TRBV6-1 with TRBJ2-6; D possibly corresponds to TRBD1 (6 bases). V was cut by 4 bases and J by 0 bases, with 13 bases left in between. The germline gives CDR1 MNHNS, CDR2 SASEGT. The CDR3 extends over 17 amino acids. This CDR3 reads CASSARGTASGANVLTF. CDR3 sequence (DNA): TGTGCCAGCAGTGCCAGGGGAACCGCCTCTGGGGCCAACGTCCTGACTTTC.

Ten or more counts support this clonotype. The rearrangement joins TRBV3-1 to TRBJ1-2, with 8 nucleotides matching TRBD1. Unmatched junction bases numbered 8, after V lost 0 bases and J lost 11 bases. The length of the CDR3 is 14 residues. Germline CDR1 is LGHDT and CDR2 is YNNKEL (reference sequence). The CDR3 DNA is TGTGCCAGCAGCCAAGAGGGGACAGGCACCCAATACACCTTC. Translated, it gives CASSQEGTGTQYTF.

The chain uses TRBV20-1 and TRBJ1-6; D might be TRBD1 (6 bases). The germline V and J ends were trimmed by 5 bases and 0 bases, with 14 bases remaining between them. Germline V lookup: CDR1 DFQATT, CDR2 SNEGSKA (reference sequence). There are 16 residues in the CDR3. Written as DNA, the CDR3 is TGCAGTGCTTCAAGGGGGGGGAGCTCCTATAATTCACCCCTCCACTTT. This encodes CSASRGGSSYNSPLHF.

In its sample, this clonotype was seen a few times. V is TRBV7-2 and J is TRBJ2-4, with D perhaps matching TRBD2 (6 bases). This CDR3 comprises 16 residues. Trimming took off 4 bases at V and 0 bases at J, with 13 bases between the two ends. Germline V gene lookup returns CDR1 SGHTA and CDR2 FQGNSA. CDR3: CASSSGTVIAKNIQYF. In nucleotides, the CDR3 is TGTGCCAGCAGCTCGGGGACTGTCATAGCCAAAAACATTCAGTACTTC.

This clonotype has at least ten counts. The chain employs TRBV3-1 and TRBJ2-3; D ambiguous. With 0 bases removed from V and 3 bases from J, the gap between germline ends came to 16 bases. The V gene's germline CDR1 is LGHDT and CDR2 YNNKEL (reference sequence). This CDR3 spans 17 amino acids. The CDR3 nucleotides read TGTGCCAGCAGCCAAGATAAGGGTAGTGTGGGGACAGATACGCAGTATTTT. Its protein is CASSQDKGSVGTDTQYF.

CDR3 amino acids: CASSIDLDETNEQFF. The CDR3 bases are TGTGCCAGTAGTATAGATCTGGACGAAACCAATGAGCAGTTCTTC. J is TRBJ2-1 and V is TRBV19; D is unresolved. Germline lookup yields CDR1 LNHDA and CDR2 SQIVND (reference sequence). This CDR3 has 15 amino acids. Trimming removed 0 bases at V and 6 bases at J, with 12 bases between.

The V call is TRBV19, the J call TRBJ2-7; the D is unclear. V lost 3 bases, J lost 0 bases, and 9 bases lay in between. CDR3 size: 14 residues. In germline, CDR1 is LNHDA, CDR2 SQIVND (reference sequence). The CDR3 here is CASSILGSSYEQYF. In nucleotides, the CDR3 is TGTGCCAGTAGTATTTTAGGCAGCTCCTACGAGCAGTACTTC.

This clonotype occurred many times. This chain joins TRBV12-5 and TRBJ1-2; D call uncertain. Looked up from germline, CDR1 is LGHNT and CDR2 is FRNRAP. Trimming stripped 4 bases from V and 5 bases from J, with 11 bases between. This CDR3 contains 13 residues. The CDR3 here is CASGSTASYGYTF. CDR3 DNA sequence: TGTGCTAGTGGTTCGACGGCCAGTTATGGCTACACCTTC.

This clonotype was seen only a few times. In DNA form, the CDR3 reads TGCAGTGCTAGCGACAGGGGAGGAGTGCTAAATCAGCCCCAGCATTTT. Its protein is CSASDRGGVLNQPQHF. J is TRBJ1-5 and V is TRBV20-1; TRBD1 aligns across 8 bases. CDR3 length: 16 amino acids. The germline gives CDR1 DFQATT, CDR2 SNEGSKA (reference sequence). After removal of 3 bases from V and 4 bases from J, the junction contained 11 bases not matched to a gene.